Listed below are T cell receptor beta chains from one sample, sequenced in a study of cytomegalovirus exposure and HLA in healthy donors. Repertoires were generated with immunoSEQ multiplex PCR, while TCRdb's copy carries only in-frame clones and drops some. The table includes under 100,000 clones, 76% detected once. The source material was PBMCs. The receptors were gathered from a man aged 40-49 years in good health and CMV-seronegative. Each CDR3 is given with its conserved first and last residue.

V gene | CDR3 protein
TRBV9 | CASSPRGGSTDTQYF
TRBV29-1 | CSASDRGIYGYTF
TRBV27 | CASRPDSVSYNQPQHF
TRBV7-6 | CASSRGPSSGNTIYF
TRBV27 | CASSPQPGQGAHEQYF
TRBV7-2 | CASSSPQGADTQYF
TRBV27 | CASSHEVGNQPQHF
TRBV6-1 | CASSEGRAGRTGVSGYTF
TRBV28 | CARSNRDRGSRGANVLTF
TRBV11-3 | CASSRGHHEQFF
TRBV6-1 | CASSTQGESVGGYTF
TRBV6-1 | CASSSQGGPPHF
TRBV4-2 | CASSQGGLAGGSTDTQYF
TRBV27 | CASSLGQVGYNEQFF
TRBV6-5 | CASGRTGLNNSPLHF
TRBV6-1 | CASSEGGVPGTVGYTF
TRBV5-5 | CASSLYWRSYEQYF
TRBV2 | CARTGLTGELFF
TRBV10-3 | CAISGDSRLNTEAFF
TRBV7-8 | CASSPLRASYEQYF
TRBV30 | CAWSHGASGPRGWNEQYF
TRBV23-1 | CASIPLEGGDEQYF
TRBV28 | CASIIRSGVHGYTF
TRBV29-1 | CSVKGTSGNHYEQYF
TRBV18 | CASSLGSSNEKLFF
TRBV12-5 | CASGSPSTGTTEAFF
TRBV15 | CATSRRTEYEQYF
TRBV28 | CASSLAGRQPSYEQYF
TRBV25-1 | CASSANRGGYTF
TRBV9 | CASSVAGNEQFF
TRBV9 | CASSPWDTSSGKLFF
TRBV7-9 | CASSSDRVAQETQYF
TRBV5-1 | CASRVADSISGGKETQYF
TRBV9 | CASSVEPGGGNTIYF
TRBV7-9 | CASSSTGGLKNIQYF
TRBV27 | CASSPSGQPSSGNTIYF
TRBV5-1 | CASSLEGTGGYEKLFF
TRBV7-8 | CASSLLQSYEQYF
TRBV4-2 | CASSQGGGQETQYF
TRBV19 | CASRDTGELFF
TRBV5-1 | CASSQQGGETQYF
TRBV4-3 | CASSQDGGRGGYEQYF
TRBV7-9 | CASSFQDTSGGYTF
TRBV27 | CASRLVGADTEAFF
TRBV11-3 | CASSLARPADEQFF
TRBV7-9 | CASSLDRVNTEAFF
TRBV27 | CASSSQGFFRGKLFF
TRBV11-3 | CASSLRAGGWAQFF
TRBV6-1 | CASSEALLAGGSYEQYF